This T cell receptor beta chain came from a study of T cell responses to AZD1222 COVID-19 vaccine (dated by TCRdb to the early 2020s). In terms of the full investigation: TCR sequencing was performed for roughly 240 trial participants, of whom about 200 were given two doses of AZD1222 and some 26 were given two doses of MenACWY control vaccine. Trial participants were enrolled by age into 18-55, 56-69 and 70-plus year subgroups, with roughly 150, 30 and 60 TCR-sequenced participants respectively. On the study overall, not on this receptor specifically: After two AZD1222 doses, spike-specific TCR breadth and depth were significantly higher than at day 0 and than in MenACWY recipients. No day 14 peak-response samples were available, so repertoires were characterized only after the peak T cell response. Conclusions about previously exposed vaccinees were limited because only six AZD1222 recipients were SARS-CoV-2 seropositive at baseline. CD4 TCRs associated with the vaccine covered the entire spike protein, and the dominant responses were in regions 160-218 and 743-854. Reportedly, almost half of the unique spike-specific TCRs recognized epitopes lying outside the regions that are mutated in the B.1.351 and B.1.1.7 variants. Participants were mostly white British and included more females than males, and it was suggested by the authors that clonal diversity may have been underestimated. In the small 56-69-year group, the increase in depth fell short of significance, most likely because of low power.

Looking up the germline V gene yields CDR1 SGHAT and CDR2 FQNNGV. V loses 2 bases of germline sequence and J loses 7 bases, and the interval between the two ends is 12 bases. The CDR3, from cysteine to phenylalanine, totals 14 residues. Only CDR3 DNA remains: 42 bases, in frame from the first base. The time point label, as the study defines it: about 28 days (+/-7) after the second vaccine dose. Because spike-specific TCR depth and breadth did not differ between the two schedules, AZD1222 recipients who got a second dose at roughly 4 weeks were pooled with those who got a second dose at roughly 12 weeks. Samples from vaccinated people were obtained from the UK trials COV001 and COV002, which included a single-blind randomized controlled phase 2/3 trial of AZD1222 (ChAdOx1 nCoV-19) in healthy adults. For TCRbeta chain sequencing, PBMC samples from trial participants were taken at day 0 and at day 28 after the second dose.

This clone was seen a single time. What antigen it recognizes has not been identified. No base qualities exist here, and no much larger clone lies one base off it. The CDR3 regions of human TCRbeta chains were analyzed by immunosequencing. The authors' analysis ran thus. TCRs in the repertoires were compared against a reference library of SARS-CoV-2-specific TCRs that had been generated with the MIRA antigen-specificity platform. Breadth meant the fraction of unique TCRs that were SARS-CoV-2-associated, whereas depth meant the fraction of total T cells that were SARS-CoV-2-associated. Using the MIRA data, every spike-specific TCR was mapped to the spike region that the TCR reacted to and assigned to either a CD4 or a CD8 class. Log10-transformed breadth and depth values were compared by one-way ANOVA with Sidak's multiple comparisons tests. The immuneACCESS repertoire file appears here via TCRdb, limited to in-frame rearrangements. These files lack a portion of the clones; in checked studies, under half of the deficit traces to unresolved V genes, and the cause of the others is not known. The DNA gave D and trimming, while V, J and clone size come from that table. This sample holds roughly 150,000 clones; 75% to 90% were observed only once. Roughly 9.7% of the sample lies in the top ten.

Recombination connected TRBV11-2 to TRBJ2-1; TRBD2 is perhaps the D gene, given 5 matching bases. Specimen: peripheral blood, collected 28 days after the second AZD1222 dose. The TCR originated in an adult who received the AZD1222 COVID-19 vaccine. The CDR3 protein sequence reads: CASSLMGVYNEQFF. The nucleotides read TGTGCCAGCAGCTTAATGGGAGTATATAATGAGCAGTTCTTC.